Listed below are T cell receptor beta chains from one sample, sequenced in a study of blood T cell repertoires in COVID-19. Generated by immunoSEQ multiplex PCR, the TCRdb table keeps only in-frame clones and is missing some. The table records about 150,000 clones, approximately 85% of them present only once. Material: peripheral blood. The origin of the receptors is a woman older than 75 with COVID-19, enrolled during active disease. Each CDR3 is given with its conserved first and last residue. D genes are given only for firm matches. Rows may omit the clone size; those that give it use once, few, many or a size class.

DNA | CDR3 | size | J | V | D
TGTGCCAGCAGCTTAAGCGGGATGACAGATACGCAGTATTTT | CASSLSGMTDTQYF | - | TRBJ2-3 | TRBV7-3 | -
TGTGCCATCAGTGAAAGGGACTCCACAGATACGCAGTATTTT | CAISERDSTDTQYF | - | TRBJ2-3 | TRBV10-3 | -
TGTGCCAGCAGACCCCACCCGGGAGCGGACGGCTACGAGCAGTACTTC | CASRPHPGADGYEQYF | - | TRBJ2-7 | TRBV3-1/TRBV3-2 | -
TGTGCCAGCAGCATCACAGGGGGCACCGGGGAGCTGTTTTTT | CASSITGGTGELFF | once | TRBJ2-2 | TRBV5-5 | TRBD1
TGTGCCAGCAGGACCGGGAGGGGGTCTGGCTACACCTTC | CASRTGRGSGYTF | - | TRBJ1-2 | TRBV6-5 | -
TGTGCCAGCAGCCCCGAAGGGGTTACTATTAACTACACCTTC | CASSPEGVTINYTF | - | TRBJ1-2 | TRBV9 | -
TGTGCCAGCAGCCAGGACGGGGAGGTGGGCGAGCAGTACTTC | CASSQDGEVGEQYF | - | TRBJ2-7 | TRBV6-6 | -
TGTGCCAGCAGCCCTCGGACTAGCTTGGAGACCCAGTACTTC | CASSPRTSLETQYF | once | TRBJ2-5 | TRBV7-2 | TRBD2
TGTGCCAGCCGGGCCAAAAACATTCAGTACTTC | CASRAKNIQYF | - | TRBJ2-4 | TRBV12-3/TRBV12-4 | -
TGCAGCTCCGGGACTTCAGAGACCCAGTACTTC | CSSGTSETQYF | - | TRBJ2-5 | TRBV29-1 | -
TGTGCCAGCAGTTCTACCGTCGCGAACACTGAAGCTTTCTTT | CASSSTVANTEAFF | - | TRBJ1-1 | TRBV7-2 | -
TGTGCCAGCAGCTCCGAGGACAGAGGATTAGGGAATCAGCCCCAGCATTTT | CASSSEDRGLGNQPQHF | - | TRBJ1-5 | TRBV5-4 | -
TGTGCCAGCAGTTCCTCTCACTGGGAGCGGGTTGGCTACGAGCAGTACTTC | CASSSSHWERVGYEQYF | - | TRBJ2-7 | TRBV28 | -
TGTGCCAGCGTGACAGGGGATCAGCCCCAGCATTTT | CASVTGDQPQHF | - | TRBJ1-5 | TRBV28 | TRBD1
TGTGCCAGCAGTTACGGGCAGCTCTTCAATGAGCAGTTCTTC | CASSYGQLFNEQFF | - | TRBJ2-1 | TRBV6-6 | -
TGTGCCAGCAGCTCGCTACTAGCGGGGCTGCTGGCAGATACGCAGTATTTT | CASSSLLAGLLADTQYF | - | TRBJ2-3 | TRBV7-9 | TRBD2